This TCR beta chain appears in the sequencing data of a study of cytomegalovirus exposure and HLA in healthy donors. Looking at the study overall: Out of a few hundred genotyped donors, about 76% belonged to the Caucasian-associated ancestry cluster.

Study-level results: The study recorded some 160 TCR beta chains that were cytomegalovirus-associated.

The CDR3 covers 15 residues. Germline CDR1 reads SGHTA; CDR2 reads FQGNSA. Trimming stripped 5 bases from V and 1 base from J, with 12 bases between. Regarding this clone: As yet, its antigen is unknown.

Primers: 60 Vbeta forward and 13 Jbeta reverse. TCRdb's copy holds only in-frame clones and misses some; the assay was immunoSEQ multiplex PCR. The table includes some 160,000 clones, roughly 80% detected once. Sequenced input: PBMCs. The chain has TRBV7-2 and TRBJ1-5, with no clear D. This receptor was obtained from a man aged 50 to 60 in good health and CMV-seropositive. Written as DNA, the CDR3 is TGTGCCAGCAGCACCTCCGCGACAAGCAATCAGCCCCAGCATTTT. Translating gives CASSTSATSNQPQHF.